This is a list of T cell receptor beta chains from one sample in a study of CD8 T cells in Susac syndrome. TCRdb processed the immunoSEQ multiplex PCR reads anew with MiXCR; each CDR3 protein has one entry. Of 130,000 or so distinct CDR3 sequences in the sample, roughly 95% are singletons; the top ten hold approximately 0.15%. The sequenced sample consisted of CD4+ T cells from PBMCs. These receptors all come from a human donor with Susac syndrome. The CDR3 runs from the conserved cysteine through the conserved F or W. Each record gives: V gene, CDR3 length, clone size, D gene, J gene, CDR3 protein, CDR3 DNA. A D gene is named only where the DNA matches it firmly. Size values are once, few and many counts, or a class for expanded clones, and some rows have none.

TRBV12-3/TRBV12-4	14	-	-	TRBJ2-1	CASSLRGADNEQFF	TGTGCCAGCAGTTTACGGGGGGCCGACAATGAGCAGTTCTTC
TRBV29-1	13	-	-	TRBJ2-7	CSVVPDSSYEQYF	TGCAGCGTAGTGCCCGACTCATCCTACGAGCAGTACTTC
TRBV29-1	11	-	-	TRBJ2-3	CSGTTTDTQYF	TGCAGCGGTACAACCACAGATACGCAGTATTTT
TRBV7-2	14	once	-	TRBJ2-5	CASSFTGFQEAQYF	TGTGCCAGCAGCTTCACAGGGTTCCAAGAGGCCCAGTACTTC
TRBV27	16	-	TRBD2	TRBJ2-3	CASTPYLSGIGHTQYF	TGTGCCAGCACCCCTTATCTTAGCGGGATCGGGCATACGCAGTATTTT
TRBV23-1	14	-	-	TRBJ2-1	CARPGRNHYNEQFF	TGCGCCAGGCCGGGGCGAAATCACTACAATGAGCAGTTCTTC
TRBV4-2	13	-	-	TRBJ2-7	CASSQVNTYEQYF	TGTGCCAGCAGCCAAGTCAATACCTACGAGCAGTACTTC
TRBV20-1	13	-	TRBD2	TRBJ2-1	CGKIAGPYNEQFF	TGCGGAAAGATAGCGGGGCCCTACAATGAGCAGTTCTTC
TRBV20-1	15	-	-	TRBJ2-1	CSATGSGQGANEQFF	TGCAGTGCCACCGGATCGGGCCAGGGTGCGAATGAGCAGTTCTTC
TRBV14	14	-	-	TRBJ1-2	CASSQDRSPTGYTF	TGTGCCAGCAGCCAAGATCGGTCGCCGACTGGCTACACCTTC
TRBV13	16	-	TRBD2	TRBJ2-5	CASSLGSGRIGETQYF	TGTGCCAGCAGCTTGGGTAGCGGGAGGATAGGAGAGACCCAGTACTTC
TRBV5-1	13	-	-	TRBJ2-3	CASSPTSTDTQYF	TGCGCCAGCAGCCCGACTAGCACAGATACGCAGTATTTT
TRBV5-1	19	-	TRBD2	TRBJ2-7	CASSGAAGGFGPRSYEQYF	TGCGCCAGCAGCGGAGCGGCGGGGGGCTTCGGACCGCGCTCCTACGAGCAGTACTTC
TRBV5-4	14	-	-	TRBJ2-2	CASSLESGYGELFF	TGTGCCAGCAGCTTGGAATCAGGGTACGGGGAGCTGTTTTTT
TRBV5-1	15	-	TRBD2	TRBJ2-5	CASSSTSGRGETQYF	TGCGCCAGCAGCTCGACTAGCGGGAGAGGAGAGACCCAGTACTTC
TRBV3-1	12	-	-	TRBJ2-2	CASRVRTGELFF	TGTGCCAGCAGGGTAAGGACCGGGGAGCTGTTTTTT
TRBV20-1	13	-	TRBD1	TRBJ1-4	CSAPGTGSEKLFF	TGCAGTGCTCCCGGGACAGGAAGTGAAAAACTGTTTTTT
TRBV19	14	-	TRBD1	TRBJ2-2	CASSQQGITGELFF	TGTGCCAGTAGCCAACAGGGGATCACCGGGGAGCTGTTTTTT
TRBV29-1	12	-	-	TRBJ1-2	CSVEDSSPGYTF	TGCAGCGTTGAAGACAGTTCACCGGGCTACACCTTC